Below are 19 T cell receptor beta chains sequenced from a single sample in a study of regulatory T cells in long-lasting Graves disease. The time point denotes: newly diagnosed GD, antithyroid drugs for less than 3 months. PBMC-extracted RNA yielded the TCR library. Arm-PCR with iRepertoire HTBI primers amplified the CDR3 regions for these TCR beta libraries. One entry per CDR3 protein, called by TCRdb with MiXCR from the multiplex PCR reads. The sample records hundreds of thousands of distinct CDR3 sequences, 15% being singletons. Sequenced material: peripheral blood mononuclear cells (PBMCs), taken at new diagnosis, from a patient treated with antithyroid drugs. The receptors originated from a female donor with Graves disease.

This chain connects TRBV20-1 to TRBJ2-5; D not resolved. This CDR3 has 12 residues. Trimming took off 3 bases at V and 2 bases at J, with 7 bases between the two ends. Germline V CDR1 and CDR2: DFQATT, SNEGSKA (reference sequence). The CDR3 here is CSASGQQETQYF. The CDR3 nucleotides are TGCAGTGCTAGTGGTCAGCAAGAGACCCAGTACTTC.

V gene TRBV24-1 combines with J gene TRBJ2-1, with 10 bases that match TRBD1. V dropped 2 bases and J dropped 6; count of bases not matched to a gene: 0. The CDR3 has 14 residues. Germline lookup yields CDR1 KGHDR and CDR2 SFDVKD. The CDR3 DNA follows: TGTGCCACCAGTGATTGGACAGGGGGCAATGAGCAGTTCTTC. Translating gives CATSDWTGGNEQFF.

The CDR3 protein is CASSGGPATYEQYF. Here the CDR3 DNA reads TGTGCCAGCTCCGGGGGGCCCGCAACCTACGAGCAGTACTTC. The gene calls are TRBV18 and TRBJ2-7; TRBD2 is a possible D gene (7 bases). The germline CDR1 and CDR2 sequences are KGHSH and LQKENI. The CDR3 covers 14 residues. With 6 bases removed from V and 2 bases from J, the gap between germline ends came to 14 bases.

This chain connects TRBV28 to TRBJ2-7, with D possibly being TRBD2 (5 bases). V shed 1 base and J shed 3 bases, with 13 bases lying between them. The length of the CDR3 is 15 residues. Looked up from germline, CDR1 is MDHEN and CDR2 is SYDVKM. The CDR3 bases are TGTGCCAGCAGTTTATTCGCACGAGGGAGCTACGAGCAGTACTTC. Translated, it gives CASSLFARGSYEQYF.

This clonotype was counted many times. The rearrangement links TRBV7-6 to TRBJ1-1; D uncertain. Trimming took 5 bases from V and 8 from J, leaving 12 bases between them. Germline V gene sequence: CDR1 SGHVS, CDR2 FNYEAQ. This CDR3 is built from 12 residues. CDR3 DNA sequence: TGTGCCAGCAGCCCCGTTGCCAGCGAAGCTTTCTTT. It is translated as CASSPVASEAFF.

This clonotype was counted a few times. This rearrangement joins TRBV4-1 to TRBJ2-7, with 10 bases matching TRBD1. Germline CDR1 MGHRA, CDR2 YSYEKL. V trimming: 4 bases; J trimming: 3 bases; junction bases outside the gene matches: 6. The CDR3 contains 15 residues. For the CDR3, the DNA is TGCGCCAGCAGCCCCCCGGGACAGGGGAGCTACGAGCAGTACTTC. Translated, it gives CASSPPGQGSYEQYF.

The V call is TRBV12-3 or TRBV12-4, the J call TRBJ2-1; D is perhaps TRBD2 (7 bases). The CDR3 runs 14 residues. V lost 5 bases to trimming and J lost 6 bases, with 14 bases between them. CDR3 DNA sequence: TGTGCCAGCAGTCACACGGGGGGCTTCAATGAGCAGTTCTTC. Translating gives CASSHTGGFNEQFF.

In this sample, this clonotype turned up many times. J is TRBJ2-1 and V is TRBV28; D is ambiguous. The V end was cut by 4 bases, the J end by 0 bases, with 7 bases between. The germline CDR1 and CDR2 sequences are MDHEN and SYDVKM. CDR3 size: 14 residues. CDR3 bases: TGTGCCAGCAGTTGGGCGAGCTCCTACAATGAGCAGTTCTTC. Translating it yields CASSWASSYNEQFF.

The chain uses TRBV5-4 and TRBJ2-7, with 9 bases identical to TRBD2. The trim removed 0 bases at V and 6 bases at J, leaving 10 bases unmatched. This CDR3 has 16 amino acids. The germline V gene has CDR1 SGHNT and CDR2 YYREEE (reference sequence). Here the CDR3 DNA reads TGTGCCAGCAGCTTGGACCCTGGCGGGAGGGCTTCCGAGCAGTACTTC. It translates to CASSLDPGGRASEQYF.

This clonotype was found a few times. Germline and junction disagree at one end, which may indicate a read error. The V call is TRBV27, the J call TRBJ2-1; TRBD2 agrees at 10 bases. The CDR3 length is 16 residues. CDR1 and CDR2 (germline): MNHEY, SMNVEV (reference sequence). The CDR3 here is CASSHRSGGAYNEQFF. The CDR3 DNA reads as TGCGCCAGCAGCCATAGAAGCGGGGGGGCATACAATGAGCAGTTCTTC.

This clonotype has a count of ten or more. V usage is TRBV6-1 and J usage is TRBJ1-1, with D tentatively TRBD1 (5 bases). The CDR3 loop spans 14 amino acids. Trimming left V 11 bases short and J 4 bases short, with 20 bases between. CDR1 is MNHNS and CDR2 is SASEGT in the germline V gene. The chain's CDR3 is CALGYAGLLTEAFF. CDR3 nucleotides: TGTGCCCTTGGTTATGCGGGGCTGCTCACTGAAGCTTTCTTT.

This clonotype was seen more than once but under ten times. V is TRBV20-1 and J is TRBJ1-5, with a tentative D call TRBD1 (6 bases). The length of the CDR3 is 14 residues. Germline V gene lookup returns CDR1 DFQATT and CDR2 SNEGSKA (reference sequence). Trimming shortened V by 2 bases and J by 1 base, and 9 bases separated the two germline ends. The CDR3 loop is CSARLRGSNQPQHF. In nucleotides, the CDR3 is TGCAGTGCTAGATTGAGGGGGAGCAATCAGCCCCAGCATTTT.

The chain couples TRBV9 to TRBJ2-7; 10 nucleotides match TRBD1. The V gene end was trimmed by 0 bases and the J gene end by 2 bases; junction bases not matched to a gene: 2. The CDR3 runs 15 residues. Per the germline V gene, CDR1 is SGDLS and CDR2 is YYNGEE. The CDR3, as DNA: TGTGCCAGCAGCGTAGGTGGACAGGGGGCCTACGAGCAGTACTTC. Translating gives CASSVGGQGAYEQYF.

In this sample, this clonotype turned up a few times. This sequence may be a read error, since a much larger clone differs from it by one base. The V gene is TRBV6-5, the J gene TRBJ2-7; D is unresolved. This CDR3 region has 17 residues. The germline V gene encodes CDR1 MNHEY and CDR2 SVGAGI. CDR3 protein: CASSSESRTESLYGQYF. The CDR3 bases are TGTGCCAGCAGTTCCGAATCCCGGACCGAATCCCTCTACGGGCAGTACTTC.

This clonotype was recorded at least ten times. The chain carries TRBV27 and TRBJ2-3; TRBD1 agrees at 7 bases. The CDR3 has 15 amino acids. Germline V gene sequence: CDR1 MNHEY, CDR2 SMNVEV (reference sequence). Trimming took 6 bases from V and 2 from J; bases not matched to a gene: 8. The CDR3 sequence is CASSRTGQTTDTQYF. The CDR3 bases are TGTGCCAGCAGCAGGACGGGACAGACCACAGATACGCAGTATTTT.

In this sample, this clonotype turned up many times. The chain is built from TRBV2 and TRBJ1-2; possibly TRBD1 for D (6 bases). Trimming shortened V by 9 bases and J by 7 bases, and 12 bases separated the two germline ends. CDR3 length: 11 amino acids. The germline V gene has CDR1 SNHLY and CDR2 FYNNEI. This CDR3 is CARQGEGGYTF. The CDR3 DNA reads as TGTGCCAGACAGGGAGAAGGTGGCTACACCTTC.

Turning to this clonotype: This could be a read error, since a much larger clone is one nucleotide away. The chain recombines TRBV28 with TRBJ2-1; 14 bases align to TRBD2. This CDR3 has 17 residues. Per the germline V gene, CDR1 is MDHEN and CDR2 is SYDVKM. CDR3 protein: CARSSGLAGGVINEQFF. Written as DNA, the CDR3 is TGTGCCAGAAGTTCCGGACTAGCGGGAGGTGTGATAAATGAGCAGTTCTTC.

This clonotype was counted many times. The chain links TRBV11-2 to TRBJ1-4; 7 nucleotides agree with TRBD1. J lost 4 bases, V lost 1 base, and 12 bases had no gene match. The germline CDR1 and CDR2 sequences are SGHAT and FQNNGV. There are 18 residues in the CDR3. The CDR3 bases are TGTGCCAGCAGCTTAGGGATGACAGGGATGGGCGGTAATGAAAAACTGTTTTTT. Translation gives CASSLGMTGMGGNEKLFF. Variable domain in full (rest from reference TRBV11-2 and TRBJ1-4): EAGVAQSPRYKIIEKRQSVAFWCNPISGHATLYWYQQILGQGPKLLIQFQNNGVVDDSQLPKDRFSAERLKGVDSTLKIQPAKLEDSAVYLCASSLGMTGMGGNEKLFFGSGTQLSVL.

This clonotype was counted many times. The chain links TRBV7-2 to TRBJ1-1, with 7 nucleotides matching TRBD1. CDR3 length equals 14 residues. V gave up 2 bases and J gave up 3 bases; unmatched junction bases: 3. Germline V gene lookup returns CDR1 SGHTA and CDR2 FQGNSA. This CDR3 is CASSLTGTDTEAFF. The CDR3 DNA sequence: TGTGCCAGCAGCTTAACAGGGACAGACACTGAAGCTTTCTTT. The variable domain in full, completed from reference TRBV7-2 and TRBJ1-1, reads GAGVSQSPSNKVTEKGKDVELRCDPISGHTALYWYRQSLGQGLEFLIYFQGNSAPDKSGLPSDRFSAERTGGSVSTLTIQRTQQEDSAVYLCASSLTGTDTEAFFGQGTRLTVV.